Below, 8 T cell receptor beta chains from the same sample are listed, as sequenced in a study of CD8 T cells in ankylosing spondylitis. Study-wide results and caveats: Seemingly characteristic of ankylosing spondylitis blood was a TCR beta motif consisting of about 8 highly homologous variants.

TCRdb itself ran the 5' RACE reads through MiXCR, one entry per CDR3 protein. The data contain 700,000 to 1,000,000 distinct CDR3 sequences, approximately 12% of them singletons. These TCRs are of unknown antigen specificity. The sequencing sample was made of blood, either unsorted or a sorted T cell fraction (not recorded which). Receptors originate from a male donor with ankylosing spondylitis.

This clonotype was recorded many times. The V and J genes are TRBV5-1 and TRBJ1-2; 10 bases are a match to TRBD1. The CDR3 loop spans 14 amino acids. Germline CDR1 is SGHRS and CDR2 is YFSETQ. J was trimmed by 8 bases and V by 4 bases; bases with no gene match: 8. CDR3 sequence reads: CASSPTGTGEGYTF. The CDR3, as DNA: TGCGCCAGCAGCCCTACGGGGACAGGGGAAGGCTACACCTTC.

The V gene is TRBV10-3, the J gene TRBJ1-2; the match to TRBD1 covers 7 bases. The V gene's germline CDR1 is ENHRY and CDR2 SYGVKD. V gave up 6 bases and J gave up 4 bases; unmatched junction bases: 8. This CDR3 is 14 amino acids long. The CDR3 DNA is TGTGCCATCAGCGAGACAGGGAGGGTCTATGGCTACACCTTC. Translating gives CAISETGRVYGYTF.

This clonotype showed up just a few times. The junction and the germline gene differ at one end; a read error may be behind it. The CDR3 DNA reads TGTGCCAGCAGTCAAGGACTAGCGAACACTGAAGCTTTCTTT. This encodes CASSQGLANTEAFF. The V gene is TRBV4-2, the J gene TRBJ1-1; D not resolved. Looked up from germline, CDR1 is LGHNA and CDR2 is YNFKEQ. This CDR3 contains 14 residues.

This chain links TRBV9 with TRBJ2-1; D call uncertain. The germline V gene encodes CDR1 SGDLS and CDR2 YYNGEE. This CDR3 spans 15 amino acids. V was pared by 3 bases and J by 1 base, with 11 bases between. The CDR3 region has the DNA TGTGCCAGCAGCGAGGGTCCGCGGTCCTACAATGAGCAGTTCTTC. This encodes CASSEGPRSYNEQFF.

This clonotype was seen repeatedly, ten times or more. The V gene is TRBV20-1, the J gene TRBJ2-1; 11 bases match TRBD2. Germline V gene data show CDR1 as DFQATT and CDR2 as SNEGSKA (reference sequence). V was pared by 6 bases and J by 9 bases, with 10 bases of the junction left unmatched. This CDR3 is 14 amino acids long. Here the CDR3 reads CSAKLAGVWGEQFF. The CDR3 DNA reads TGCAGTGCAAAACTAGCGGGGGTGTGGGGTGAGCAGTTCTTC.

The CDR3 coding sequence is TGTGCCAGCAGCCTAGAGGGTCTGAACTATGGCTACACCTTC. Translated: CASSLEGLNYGYTF. The V call is TRBV7-2, the J call TRBJ1-2; no firm D call. The CDR3 runs to 14 residues. Germline V CDR1 and CDR2: SGHTA, FQGNSA. Trimming stripped 5 bases from V and 2 bases from J, with 12 bases between.

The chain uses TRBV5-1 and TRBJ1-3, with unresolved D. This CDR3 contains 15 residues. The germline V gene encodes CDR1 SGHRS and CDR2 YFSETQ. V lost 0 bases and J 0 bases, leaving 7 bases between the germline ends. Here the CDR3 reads CASSLAGFSGNTIYF. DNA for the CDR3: TGCGCCAGCAGCTTGGCAGGATTCTCTGGAAACACCATATATTTT.

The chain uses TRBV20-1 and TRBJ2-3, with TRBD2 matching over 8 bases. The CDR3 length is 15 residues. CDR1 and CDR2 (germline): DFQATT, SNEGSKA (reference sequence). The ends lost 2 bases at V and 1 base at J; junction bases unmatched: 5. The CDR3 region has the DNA TGCAGTGCTAGACTCCGGACTAGCCGCACAGATACGCAGTATTTT. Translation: CSARLRTSRTDTQYF.